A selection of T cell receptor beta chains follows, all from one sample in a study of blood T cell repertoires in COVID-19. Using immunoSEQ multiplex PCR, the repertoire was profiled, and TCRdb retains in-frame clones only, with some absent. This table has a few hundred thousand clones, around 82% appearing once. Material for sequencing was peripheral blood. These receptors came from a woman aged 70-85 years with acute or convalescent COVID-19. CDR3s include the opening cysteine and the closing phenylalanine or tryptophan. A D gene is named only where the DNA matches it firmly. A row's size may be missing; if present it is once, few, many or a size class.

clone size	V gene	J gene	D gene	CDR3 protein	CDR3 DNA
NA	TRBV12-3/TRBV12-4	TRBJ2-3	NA	CASSQADTQYF	TGTGCCAGCAGTCAGGCAGATACGCAGTATTTT
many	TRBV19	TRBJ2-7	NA	CASSIVKGNEQYF	TGTGCCAGTAGTATAGTGAAGGGGAACGAGCAGTACTTC
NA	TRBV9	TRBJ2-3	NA	CASASSLRGGRTDTQYF	TGTGCCAGCGCATCATCCCTGAGGGGGGGGAGGACAGATACGCAGTATTTT
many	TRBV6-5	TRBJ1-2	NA	CASSLAWGGDGYTF	TGTGCCAGCAGCCTAGCCTGGGGAGGGGATGGCTACACCTTC
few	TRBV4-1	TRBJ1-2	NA	CASSQRTGEPNYGYTF	TGCGCCAGCAGCCAAAGAACGGGAGAACCGAACTATGGCTACACCTTC
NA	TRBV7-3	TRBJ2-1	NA	CASSSYHGSYNEQFF	TGTGCCAGCAGCTCCTATCACGGGTCCTACAATGAGCAGTTCTTC
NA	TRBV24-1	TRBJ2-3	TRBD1	CATSAWGKGTDTDTQYF	TGTGCCACCAGTGCCTGGGGAAAGGGGACAGACACAGATACGCAGTATTTT
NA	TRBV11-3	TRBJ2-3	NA	CASSLDGTSTDTQYF	TGTGCCAGCAGCTTAGACGGGACTAGCACAGATACGCAGTATTTT
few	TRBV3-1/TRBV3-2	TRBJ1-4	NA	CASSQNDREKLFF	TGTGCCAGCAGCCAGAACGACAGGGAAAAACTGTTTTTT
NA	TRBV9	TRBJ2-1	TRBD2	CASSVALAGYYNEQFF	TGTGCCAGCAGCGTAGCTCTAGCGGGGTACTACAATGAGCAGTTCTTC
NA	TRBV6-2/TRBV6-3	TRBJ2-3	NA	CASSYGGSTDTQYF	TGTGCCAGCAGTTACGGGGGGAGCACAGATACGCAGTATTTT